A selection of T cell receptor beta chains follows, all from one sample in a study of blood T cell repertoires in COVID-19. The method was immunoSEQ multiplex PCR; TCRdb's version includes in-frame clones alone and lacks a portion of them. The sample consists of around 360,000 clones, approximately 84% of them appearing once. Sample: PBMCs or T cells enriched from blood (not recorded which). These TCRs come from a woman aged 25-40 years who had recovered from COVID-19. Each CDR3 is given with its conserved first and last residue. The order of the fields is CDR3 length, V gene, CDR3 protein.

15,TRBV4-1,CASSQVTGGVQPQHF
13,TRBV6-5,CASIRGTEYGYTF
16,TRBV27,CASSSFVAGGPHEQYF
16,TRBV27,CASRVETGANYNEQFF
16,TRBV18,CASSNTGTGVTDTQYF
14,TRBV27,CASSTGQRTGELFF
15,TRBV3-1/TRBV3-2,CASSQDAGPTSPLHF
14,TRBV5-6,CASSQGGADQPQHF
15,TRBV5-1,CASSPQGLVDNEQFF
13,TRBV28,CASSLSGQGGYTF
17,TRBV5-1,CASSPGQGAINYYGYTF
14,TRBV2,CATRGGRVDYEQYF
14,TRBV3-1/TRBV3-2,CASSQARYAYGYTF
15,TRBV5-5,CASSLSSSGMEEQFF
17,TRBV13,CASSQRGPSWSTDTQYF
13,TRBV7-6,CASSLTSPNEQFF
17,TRBV10-3,CAISEQSDSGGYNEQFF
15,TRBV11-1,CASSLGLDPRKTQYF
16,TRBV7-2,CASSLFGLALGGEQYF
14,TRBV2,CASSPDRADSPLHF
15,TRBV5-8,CASSGGQGVITEAFF
14,TRBV5-1,CASSLGIAGETQYF
14,TRBV29-1,CSVEMRDLNYGYTF
13,TRBV19,CASSITGFDEQYF
15,TRBV6-5,CASDARGVGGNTIYF
17,TRBV7-2,CASSTRLAGGAAYEQYF
16,TRBV7-9,CASSTTTSGRTYEQYF
12,TRBV13,CAAGIPNTEAFF
15,TRBV5-1,CASSFNFIGSYEQYF
15,TRBV3-1/TRBV3-2,CASSLYQAAGNTIYF
15,TRBV10-3,CAIGPGQGSYNEQFF
15,TRBV5-4,CASSLRTGSGNTIYF
12,TRBV4-1,CASRGGTYGYTF
14,TRBV7-3,CASSLTGGNTEAFF
14,TRBV2,CASSSDRSNYGYTF
16,TRBV28,CASSLPDSLRNTEAFF
14,TRBV7-9,CASSSRALNTEAFF
14,TRBV19,CASSRDRPAGELFF
13,TRBV7-2,CASSFPYTGELFF